What follows is one T cell receptor (beta chain) and its context. The time point was: newly diagnosed GD, antithyroid drugs for less than 3 months. With RNA extracted from PBMCs as input, the TCR library was made. The record originates from a study of regulatory T cells in long-lasting Graves disease. Study summary: Graves' patients (newly diagnosed) had been on antithyroid drugs under 3 months.

Through Arm-PCR of CDR3 regions and iRepertoire HTBI primers, TCR beta libraries were built. MiXCR, run by TCRdb on the multiplex PCR reads, gives a single entry per CDR3 protein. Of around 400,000 distinct CDR3 sequences in the sample, 15% are singletons; the top ten hold about 7.8%. The sample also formed part of further work on T cells in Graves' hyperthyroidism and ophthalmopathy. From that report: Participants, patients aged 18 to 65, had newly diagnosed hyperthyroidism with a duration under 2 months. Those patients with uncontrolled infection, other autoimmune disease, pregnancy or lactation were excluded.

This clonotype originated in a woman aged 40 to 50 with Graves disease. Sequencing used peripheral blood mononuclear cells (PBMCs), obtained at new diagnosis, from a patient treated with antithyroid drugs.

The CDR3 is CASSSLDGDKAVNTEAFF. Here the CDR3 DNA reads TGTGCCAGCAGTTCGCTAGACGGGGATAAGGCCGTGAACACTGAAGCTTTCTTT. The rearrangement joins TRBV6-2 or TRBV6-3 to TRBJ1-1; D gene unclear. V dropped 4 bases and J dropped 0 bases, with 21 bases sitting between them. Germline V gene lookup returns CDR1 MNHEY and CDR2 SVGEGT. This CDR3 region has 18 residues.